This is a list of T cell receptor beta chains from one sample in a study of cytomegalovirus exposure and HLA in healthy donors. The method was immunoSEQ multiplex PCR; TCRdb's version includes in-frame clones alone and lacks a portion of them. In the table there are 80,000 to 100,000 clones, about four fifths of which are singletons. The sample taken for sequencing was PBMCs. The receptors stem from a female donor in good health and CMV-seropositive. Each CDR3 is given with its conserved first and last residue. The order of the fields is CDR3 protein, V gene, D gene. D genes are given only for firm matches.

CASSAQGLDYGYTF	TRBV9	NA
CASSLGQGDTGELFF	TRBV4-1	TRBD1
CASSQTSESSYEQYF	TRBV28	TRBD2
CASRRPSGENTEAFF	TRBV7-9	NA
CASSLGGRPGPFKNIQYF	TRBV5-6	NA
CASSGDSWGTIYF	TRBV2	NA
CASSLPTHYNEQFF	TRBV7-2	NA
CASSLESGGYSGNTIYF	TRBV7-6	TRBD1
CASSQDYGQGGTDTQYF	TRBV4-1	TRBD1
CASRSYEQYF	TRBV6-1	NA
CATRDIFTDTQYF	TRBV19	NA
CASSLEGTGSGANVLTF	TRBV5-5	TRBD1
CASSRGTGYGYTF	TRBV9	TRBD1
CASLDLGAIYGYTF	TRBV6-1	NA
CASSRGGDTEAFF	TRBV6-1	NA
CASSMVDISTDTQYF	TRBV19	NA
CASARGLAAYEQYF	TRBV13	TRBD2
CASSLEAAGTSGGMTYF	TRBV5-1	TRBD2
CASSPGGTGELFF	TRBV7-9	TRBD1
CASSLELTAGGTSTDTQYF	TRBV7-2	TRBD2
CASSSSTQGTDTQYF	TRBV5-1	NA
CASRSRASGFTTPEQYF	TRBV28	TRBD2
CASSAQGYDQETQYF	TRBV13	TRBD1
CASSLWPNTGELFF	TRBV5-1	NA
CASSLAVLGGRGNEQFF	TRBV5-6	NA
CSVGQVGTQPQHF	TRBV29-1	NA
CASSVAWLADNEQFF	TRBV9	TRBD2
CASSESGRLGEQYF	TRBV9	TRBD2
CASSFRVNTGELFF	TRBV7-9	NA
CASSPRDREYIQYF	TRBV7-2	TRBD1
CASSLSSGGYTF	TRBV28	NA
CSVEAYVGGTEAFF	TRBV29-1	NA
CASSLLDRPYEQYF	TRBV5-4	TRBD1
CASSFSPRDSRGTGELFF	TRBV4-1	NA
CASSQPGQGPTNYGYTF	TRBV23-1	TRBD1
CASIRGHARGTQYF	TRBV5-1	NA
CASSSGGFTSGSYNEQFF	TRBV28	TRBD2
CARSVTSGSGTGELFF	TRBV5-1	TRBD2
CAWIQTGNTEAFF	TRBV30	NA
CASSLGTGIFKDGYTF	TRBV5-6	TRBD1
CASSVGLAGVPGELFF	TRBV9	TRBD2
CASKVASGRDTQYF	TRBV5-4	TRBD2
CASRRPGGSYNEQFF	TRBV11-2	TRBD2
CASSQPGQNNEQFF	TRBV4-1	NA
CASSIDRGNYGYTF	TRBV19	TRBD1
CASSWTLRDYTDEQFF	TRBV5-1	NA
CAISESPVDTGELFF	TRBV10-3	NA
CASREGTLIGEQYF	TRBV5-1	NA
CASSLEGTSYEQYF	TRBV13	NA
CASWDSSSSYEQYF	TRBV5-1	NA
CASSTLLAGTDTQYF	TRBV4-1	TRBD2
CASSLGTGTEAFF	TRBV5-6	TRBD1
CASSTQGRGTNEKLFF	TRBV19	NA
CASSWDRNTEAFF	TRBV2	TRBD1
CASSLEAVETQYF	TRBV7-9	NA
CAISLTSGRDNYNYEQYF	TRBV10-3	TRBD2
CASRTGTSANGELFF	TRBV19	TRBD2
CASSHPTSPNEQFF	TRBV6-5	NA
CSVEGRYPF	TRBV29-1	NA